A single sample is the source of the 14 T cell receptor beta chains below, sequenced in a study of OX40 agonist ivuxolimab in advanced cancers. The library was produced with the immunoSEQ multiplex PCR assay. The table was pulled from immuneACCESS by TCRdb, which kept in-frame rearrangements only. Such tables lose some clones; where checked, under half of the loss comes from unresolved V genes, and the rest has no known cause. In this sample the table shows nearly 50,000 clones, roughly three quarters of which occur a single time. Jointly, the top ten make up about 7.7% of the sample. Here the sequenced sample was CD4+ or CD8+ T cells sorted from blood, taken in a trial of the OX40 agonist ivuxolimab. All receptors come from an adult with an advanced solid tumor such as melanoma, head and neck, liver or kidney cancer.

The sample holds one count of this clone. The V and J genes are TRBV6-6 and TRBJ2-1; 7 bases map to TRBD1. Germline CDR1 reads MNHNY; CDR2 reads SVGAGI (reference sequence). This CDR3 has 14 residues. J gave up 15 bases and V 2 bases, and 13 bases lay outside the gene matches. The CDR3 DNA is TGTGCCAGCAGTTACACCGCGAGGGGGCTTATGCGGTTCTTC. Its translation is CASSYTARGLMRFF.

This clone was observed a single time. The V and J genes are TRBV9 and TRBJ2-7, with D perhaps being TRBD1 or TRBD2 (5 bases each). The CDR3 runs 15 residues. Trimming removed 0 bases at V and 3 bases at J, with 13 bases between. The germline CDR1 and CDR2 sequences are SGDLS and YYNGEE. DNA of the CDR3: TGTGCCAGCAGCGTAGGGGGGTTGGGCAGCTACGAGCAGTACTTC. The encoded protein is CASSVGGLGSYEQYF.

Concerning this clone itself: The identical CDR3 is also encoded by other nucleotide sequences in the sample. This chain links TRBV6-5 with TRBJ1-5, with 10 bases lining up with TRBD1. The J segment lost 6 bases and the V segment lost 7 bases, leaving 3 bases of the junction unmatched. This CDR3 spans 13 amino acids. Germline V gives CDR1 MNHEY, CDR2 SVGAGI. CDR3 sequence reads: CASTTGGGQPQHF. As DNA, the CDR3 is TGTGCCAGCACGACAGGGGGCGGTCAGCCCCAGCATTTT.

The V and J genes are TRBV11-2 and TRBJ2-2; 11 bases fit TRBD1. The CDR3 length is 16 residues. Per the germline V gene, CDR1 is SGHAT and CDR2 is FQNNGV. J gave up 3 bases and V 4 bases, and 4 bases lay outside the gene matches. CDR3 residues: CASSSRDRGDTGELFF. In DNA form, the CDR3 reads TGTGCCAGCAGCTCCCGGGACAGGGGGGACACCGGGGAGCTGTTTTTT.

This clone counts as medium-sized (0.01 to 0.1%). The chain couples TRBV7-2 to TRBJ1-4; no reliable D call. Trimming left V 4 bases short and J 4 bases short, with 10 bases between. Germline V CDR1 and CDR2: SGHTA, FQGNSA. CDR3 length: 14 residues. The CDR3 DNA reads TGTGCCAGCAGCTCAGACACGTTTAATGAAAAACTGTTTTTT. It specifies CASSSDTFNEKLFF.

The chain combines TRBV7-9 with TRBJ1-2; D possibly corresponds to TRBD1 (6 bases). The CDR3 consists of 13 residues. V lost 6 bases, J lost 5 bases, and 13 bases lay in between. CDR1 and CDR2 from the germline V gene are SEHNR and FQNEAQ (reference sequence). CDR3 protein: CASSFIRGYGYTF. As DNA, the CDR3 is TGTGCCAGCAGTTTCATTAGGGGGTATGGCTACACCTTC. Full variable domain (rest looked up from reference TRBV7-9 and TRBJ1-2): DTGVSQNPRHKITKRGQNVTFRCDPISEHNRLYWYRQTLGQGPEFLTYFQNEAQLEKSRLLSDRFSAERPKGSFSTLEIQRTEQGDSAMYLCASSFIRGYGYTFGSGTRLTVV.

This chain uses TRBV6-5 with TRBJ2-6; 7 bases agree with TRBD2. This CDR3 is 15 amino acids long. J gave up 0 bases and V 8 bases, and 4 bases lay outside the gene matches. Germline CDR1 is MNHEY and CDR2 is SVGAGI. CDR3 coding DNA: TGTGCCAGCGGGGGGGGTCTCTCTGGGGCCAACGTCCTGACTTTC. Translating it yields CASGGGLSGANVLTF.

The genes are TRBV5-1 and TRBJ2-1; possible D gene TRBD1, 6 bases. Germline loops: CDR1 SGHRS, CDR2 YFSETQ. V lost 0 bases and J lost 6, with 10 bases in between. This CDR3 has 14 residues. The DNA of the CDR3 is TGCGCCAGCAGCTTGGCGACAGGCGGCAATGAGCAGTTCTTC. It specifies CASSLATGGNEQFF. The complete variable domain, with remaining parts taken from reference TRBV5-1 and TRBJ2-1, reads KAGVTQTPRYLIKTRGQQVTLSCSPISGHRSVSWYQQTPGQGLQFLFEYFSETQRNKGNFPGRFSGRQFSNSRSEMNVSTLELGDSALYLCASSLATGGNEQFFGPGTRLTVL.

The V call is TRBV5-6, the J call TRBJ2-7, with 7 bases lining up with TRBD1. The CDR3 is 14 residues long. The germline V gene encodes CDR1 SGHDT and CDR2 YYEEEE. With 4 bases clipped from V and 2 bases from J, the junction kept 6 bases outside the gene matches. The CDR3 loop is CASSAGQVTYEQYF. CDR3 DNA: TGTGCCAGCAGCGCCGGACAGGTGACCTACGAGCAGTACTTC.

This clone came up a few times. V usage is TRBV9 and J usage is TRBJ1-1; no clear D gene. The CDR3 length is 14 residues. V shed 0 bases and J shed 3 bases, with 9 bases lying between them. Germline CDR1 reads SGDLS; CDR2 reads YYNGEE. The CDR3: CASSVENHDTEAFF. CDR3 DNA sequence: TGTGCCAGCAGCGTAGAAAATCACGACACTGAAGCTTTCTTT. The variable domain in full, completed from reference TRBV9 and TRBJ1-1, reads DSGVTQTPKHLITATGQRVTLRCSPRSGDLSVYWYQQSLDQGLQFLIQYYNGEERAKGNILERFSAQQFPDLHSELNLSSLELGDSALYFCASSVENHDTEAFFGQGTRLTVV.

The V gene is TRBV18, the J gene TRBJ1-1; perhaps TRBD1 as D (6 bases). Germline-derived CDR1 and CDR2 are KGHSH and LQKENI. The CDR3 runs to 14 residues. V gave up 4 bases and J gave up 2 bases, with 11 bases separating them. The CDR3 loop is CASSLRTENTEAFF. CDR3 bases: TGTGCCAGCTCACTTAGGACAGAAAACACTGAAGCTTTCTTT.

The chain carries TRBV10-3 and TRBJ1-1; 8 nucleotides match TRBD1. Germline-derived CDR1 and CDR2 are ENHRY and SYGVKD. J was trimmed by 2 bases and V by 4 bases; bases with no gene match: 6. The CDR3 sequence is 15 residues long. In DNA, the CDR3 is TGTGCCATCAGTGGCGGACAGGGAGGAAACACTGAAGCTTTCTTT. Amino acids: CAISGGQGGNTEAFF.

The rearrangement uses TRBV6-4 and TRBJ2-4; D gene unclear. The CDR3 is 17 amino acids. Germline assignment: CDR1 MRHNA and CDR2 SNTAGT. The ends were cut back, 0 bases at V and 1 base at J, with 13 bases in the middle. CDR3 loop: CASSDSRSSRAKNIQYF. DNA of the CDR3: TGTGCCAGCAGTGACTCGAGGTCAAGTCGTGCCAAAAACATTCAGTACTTC.

The chain combines TRBV2 with TRBJ1-1, with 7 bases that match TRBD1. The junction had 3 bases not matched to a gene; V was cut back by 4 bases and J by 1 base. The CDR3 is 14 amino acids. Germline lookup yields CDR1 SNHLY and CDR2 FYNNEI. As DNA, the CDR3 is TGTGCCAGCAGTGGACAGGGTGGGAACACTGAAGCTTTCTTT. Protein product: CASSGQGGNTEAFF. The full variable domain, completed using reference TRBV2 and TRBJ1-1, is EPEVTQTPSHQVTQMGQEVILRCVPISNHLYFYWYRQILGQKVEFLVSFYNNEISEKSEIFDDQFSVERPDGSNFTLKIRSTKLEDSAMYFCASSGQGGNTEAFFGQGTRLTVV.